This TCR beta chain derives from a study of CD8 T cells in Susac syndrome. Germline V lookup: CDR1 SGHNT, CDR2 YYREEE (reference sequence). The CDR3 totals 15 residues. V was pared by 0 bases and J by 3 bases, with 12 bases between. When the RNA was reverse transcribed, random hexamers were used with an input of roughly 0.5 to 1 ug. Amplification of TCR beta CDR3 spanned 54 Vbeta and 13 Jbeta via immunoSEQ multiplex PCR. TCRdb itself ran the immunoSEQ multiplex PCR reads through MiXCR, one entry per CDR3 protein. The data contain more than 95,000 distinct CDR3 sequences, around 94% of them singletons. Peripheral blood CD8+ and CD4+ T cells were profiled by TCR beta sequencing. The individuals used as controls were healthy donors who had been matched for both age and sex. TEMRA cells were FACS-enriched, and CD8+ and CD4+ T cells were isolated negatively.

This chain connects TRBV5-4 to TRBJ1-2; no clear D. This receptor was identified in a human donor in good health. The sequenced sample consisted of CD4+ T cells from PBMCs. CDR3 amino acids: CASSLAKGPDYGYTF. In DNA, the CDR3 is TGTGCCAGCAGCTTGGCCAAGGGTCCGGACTATGGCTACACCTTC. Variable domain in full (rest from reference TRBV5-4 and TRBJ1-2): ETGVTQSPTHLIKTRGQQVTLRCSSQSGHNTVSWYQQALGQGPQFIFQYYREEENGRGNFPPRFSGLQFPNYSSELNVNALELDDSALYLCASSLAKGPDYGYTFGSGTRLTVV.